This TCR beta chain appears in the sequencing data of a study of T cells in Graves' hyperthyroidism and ophthalmopathy. Study-level background: Blood from the periphery was taken at initial diagnosis, before any treatment.

A note on this clonotype: The target antigen is unknown.

The germline V and J ends were trimmed by 1 base and 9 bases, with 4 bases remaining between them. CDR1 and CDR2 from the germline V gene are SGHNT and YENEEA. This CDR3 is built from 11 residues. Study outcomes and limitations: Most expanded thyroid clonotypes above 0.001 also appeared in blood. The model identified upcoming ophthalmopathy a median roughly 6.5 months ahead of onset.

The CDR3 regions of TCR beta were amplified from RNA transcripts. The TCR CDR3 first-round RT-PCR relied on the HTBI primer set. TCRdb reprocessed the multiplex PCR reads via MiXCR and lists one record per CDR3 protein. Here the sample spans around 580,000 distinct CDR3 sequences, 16% being singletons. This sequence originates from a woman younger than 35 with Graves' hyperthyroidism. The chain employs TRBV11-3 and TRBJ1-5, with D uncertain. Source material: blood. CDR3 in DNA: TGTGCCAGCAGCTTAGGCGGGCCCCAGCATTTT. Translating gives CASSLGGPQHF.